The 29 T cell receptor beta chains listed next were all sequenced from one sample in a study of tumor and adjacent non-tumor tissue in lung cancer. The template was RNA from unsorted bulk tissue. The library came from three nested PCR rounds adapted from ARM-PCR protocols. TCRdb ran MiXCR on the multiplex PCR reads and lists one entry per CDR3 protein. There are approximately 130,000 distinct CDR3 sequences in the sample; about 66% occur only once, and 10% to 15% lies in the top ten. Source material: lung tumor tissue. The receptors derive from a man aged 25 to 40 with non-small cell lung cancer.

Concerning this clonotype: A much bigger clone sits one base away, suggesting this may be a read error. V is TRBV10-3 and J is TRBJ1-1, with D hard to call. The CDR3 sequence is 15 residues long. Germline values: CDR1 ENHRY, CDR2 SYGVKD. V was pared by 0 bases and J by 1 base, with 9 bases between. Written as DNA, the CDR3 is TGTGCCATCAGTGAGTCACTTACAGAGAACACTGAAGCTTTCTTT. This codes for CAISESLTENTEAFF.

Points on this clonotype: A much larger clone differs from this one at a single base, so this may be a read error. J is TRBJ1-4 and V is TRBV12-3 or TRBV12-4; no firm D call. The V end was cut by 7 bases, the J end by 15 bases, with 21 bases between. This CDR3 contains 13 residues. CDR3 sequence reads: CASNTDPQALMFF. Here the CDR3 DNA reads TGTGCCAGCAATACCGATCCTCAGGCACTTATGTTTTTT.

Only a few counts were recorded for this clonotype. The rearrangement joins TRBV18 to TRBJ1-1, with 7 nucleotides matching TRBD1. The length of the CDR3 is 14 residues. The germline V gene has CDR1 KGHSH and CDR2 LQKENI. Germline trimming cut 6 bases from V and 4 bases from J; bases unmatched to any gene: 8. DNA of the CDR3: TGTGCCAGCTCTCTGGACAGGTTGGGCACTGAAGCTTTCTTT. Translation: CASSLDRLGTEAFF.

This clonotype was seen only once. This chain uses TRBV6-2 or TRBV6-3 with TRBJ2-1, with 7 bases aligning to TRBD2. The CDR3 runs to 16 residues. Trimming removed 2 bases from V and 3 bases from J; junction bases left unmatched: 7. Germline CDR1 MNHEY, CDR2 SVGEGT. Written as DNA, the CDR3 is TGTGCCAGCAGTTACCTAGCGGATTCACTCTACAATGAGCAGTTCTTC. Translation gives CASSYLADSLYNEQFF.

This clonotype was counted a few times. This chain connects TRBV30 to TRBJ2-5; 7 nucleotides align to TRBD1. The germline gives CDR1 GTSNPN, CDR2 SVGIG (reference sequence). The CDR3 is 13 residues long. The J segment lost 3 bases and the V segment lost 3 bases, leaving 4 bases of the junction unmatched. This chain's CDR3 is CAWRGQGEETQYF. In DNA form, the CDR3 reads TGTGCCTGGAGGGGGCAGGGGGAAGAGACCCAGTACTTC.

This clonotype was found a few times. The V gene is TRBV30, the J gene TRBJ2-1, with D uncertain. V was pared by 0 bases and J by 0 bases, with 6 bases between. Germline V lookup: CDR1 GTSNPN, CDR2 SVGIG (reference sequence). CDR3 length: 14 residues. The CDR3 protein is CAWSVQSSYNEQFF. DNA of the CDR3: TGTGCCTGGAGTGTCCAAAGCTCCTACAATGAGCAGTTCTTC.

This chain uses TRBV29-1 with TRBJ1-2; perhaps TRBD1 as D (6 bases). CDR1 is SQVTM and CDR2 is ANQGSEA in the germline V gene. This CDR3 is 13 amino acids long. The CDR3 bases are TGCGGCACTTCGGACAGTTGGGTATATGGCTACACCTTC. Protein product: CGTSDSWVYGYTF. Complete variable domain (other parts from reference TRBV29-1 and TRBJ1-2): SAVISQKPSRDICQRGTSLTIQCQVDSQVTMMFWYRQQPGQSLTLIATANQGSEATYESGFVIDKFPISRPNLTFSTLTVSNMSPEDSSIYLCGTSDSWVYGYTFGSGTRLTVV.

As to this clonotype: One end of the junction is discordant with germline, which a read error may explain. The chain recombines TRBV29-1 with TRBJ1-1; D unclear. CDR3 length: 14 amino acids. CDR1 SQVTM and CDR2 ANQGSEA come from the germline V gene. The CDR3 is CSVTKAGRNTEAFF. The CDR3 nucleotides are TGCAGCGTTACAAAGGCAGGACGGAACACTGAAGCCTTCTTT.

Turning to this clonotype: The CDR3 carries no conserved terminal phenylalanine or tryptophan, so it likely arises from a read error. CDR3: CASSSEGGRNTEAFP. Written as DNA, the CDR3 is TGTGCCAGCAGCTCCGAGGGGGGACGGAACACTGAAGCTTTCCCT. The rearrangement uses TRBV5-4 and TRBJ1-1; perhaps TRBD1 as D (6 bases). Germline V gene lookup returns CDR1 SGHNT and CDR2 YYREEE (reference sequence). The length of the CDR3 is 15 residues. Trimming left V 3 bases short and J 1 base short, with 13 bases between.

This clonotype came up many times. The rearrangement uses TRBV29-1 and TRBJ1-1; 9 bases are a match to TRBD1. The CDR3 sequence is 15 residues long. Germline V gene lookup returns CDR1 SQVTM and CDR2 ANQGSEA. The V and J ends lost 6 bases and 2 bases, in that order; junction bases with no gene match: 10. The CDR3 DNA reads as TGCAGCGTCGCTTTTCGGGACAGGGAAAACACTGAAGCTTTCTTT. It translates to CSVAFRDRENTEAFF.

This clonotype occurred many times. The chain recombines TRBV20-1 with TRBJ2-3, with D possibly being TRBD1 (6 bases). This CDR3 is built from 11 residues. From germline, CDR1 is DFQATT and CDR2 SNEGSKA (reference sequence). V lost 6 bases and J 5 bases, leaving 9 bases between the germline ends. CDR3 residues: CSAPRGDTQYF. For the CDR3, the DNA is TGCAGTGCCCCCAGGGGAGATACGCAGTATTTT.

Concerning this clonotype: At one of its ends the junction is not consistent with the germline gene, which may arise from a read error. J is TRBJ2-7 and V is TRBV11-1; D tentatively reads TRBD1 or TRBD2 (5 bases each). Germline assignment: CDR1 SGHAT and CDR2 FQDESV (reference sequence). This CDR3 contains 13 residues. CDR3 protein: CAGGLTPRGEQYF. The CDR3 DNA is TGTGCCGGCGGCCTAACCCCACGGGGCGAGCAGTATTTC.

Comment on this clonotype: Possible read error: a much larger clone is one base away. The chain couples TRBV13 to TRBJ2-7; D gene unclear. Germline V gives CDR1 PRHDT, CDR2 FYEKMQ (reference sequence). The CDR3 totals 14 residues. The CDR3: CASSLAVSSYEQNF. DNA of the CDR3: TGTGCCAGCAGCTTAGCGGTCAGCTCCTACGAGCAGAACTTC.

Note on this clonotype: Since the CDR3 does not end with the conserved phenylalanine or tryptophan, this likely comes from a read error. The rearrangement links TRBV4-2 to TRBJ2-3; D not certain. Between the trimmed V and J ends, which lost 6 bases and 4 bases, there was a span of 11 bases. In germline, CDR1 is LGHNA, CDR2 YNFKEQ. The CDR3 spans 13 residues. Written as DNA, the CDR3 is TGTGCCAGCAGGTCACTAATCTCAGATACGCAGTATCTT. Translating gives CASRSLISDTQYL.

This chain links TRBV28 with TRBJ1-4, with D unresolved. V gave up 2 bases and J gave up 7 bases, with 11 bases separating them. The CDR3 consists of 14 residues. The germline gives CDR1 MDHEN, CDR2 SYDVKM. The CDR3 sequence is CASSLQASSEKLFF. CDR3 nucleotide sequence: TGTGCCAGCAGTTTACAGGCGTCTAGTGAAAAACTGTTTTTT.

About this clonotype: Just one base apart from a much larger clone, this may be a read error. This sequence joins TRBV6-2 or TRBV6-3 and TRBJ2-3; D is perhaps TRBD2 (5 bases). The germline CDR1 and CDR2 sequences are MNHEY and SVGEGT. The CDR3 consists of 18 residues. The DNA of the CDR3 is TGTGTCAGCAGTTACAGCTGGGAGCCCCGCAGTTCCACAGATACGCAGTATTTT. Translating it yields CVSSYSWEPRSSTDTQYF.

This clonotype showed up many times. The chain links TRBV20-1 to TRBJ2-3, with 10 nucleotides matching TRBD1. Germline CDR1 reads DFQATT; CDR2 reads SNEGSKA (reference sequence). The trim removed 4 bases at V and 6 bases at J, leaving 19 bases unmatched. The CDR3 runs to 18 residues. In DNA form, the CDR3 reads TGCAGTGCTATTCGCCGGGACAGGGGAAAAATGTTCAAGGATACGCAGTATTTT. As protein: CSAIRRDRGKMFKDTQYF.

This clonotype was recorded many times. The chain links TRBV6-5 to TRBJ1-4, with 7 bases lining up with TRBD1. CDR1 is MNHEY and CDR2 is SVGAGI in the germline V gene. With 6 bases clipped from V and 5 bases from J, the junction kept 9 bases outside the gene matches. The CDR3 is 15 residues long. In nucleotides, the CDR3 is TGTGCCAGCAGCACAGGGGCCGTAGGAAATGAAAAACTGTTTTTT. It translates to CASSTGAVGNEKLFF.

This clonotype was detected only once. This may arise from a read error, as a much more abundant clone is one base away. The CDR3 region has the DNA TGCAGTGCTAGAGACGCCTCCGGGACAAGGGGAGAGACCCAGTACTTC. Translating it yields CSARDASGTRGETQYF. The genes are TRBV20-1 and TRBJ2-5, with D maybe TRBD1 (6 bases). V lost 0 bases, J lost 4 bases, and 18 bases lay in between. This CDR3 is 16 amino acids long. CDR1 DFQATT and CDR2 SNEGSKA come from the germline V gene (reference sequence).

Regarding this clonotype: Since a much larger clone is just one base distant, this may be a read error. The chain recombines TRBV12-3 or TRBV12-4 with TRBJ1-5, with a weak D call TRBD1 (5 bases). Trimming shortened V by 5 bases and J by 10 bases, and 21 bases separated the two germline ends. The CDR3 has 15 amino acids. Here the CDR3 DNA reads TGTGCCAGCAGTGTCATCGGGGGAAGAGGGCATCCCCAGCATTTT. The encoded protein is CASSVIGGRGHPQHF.

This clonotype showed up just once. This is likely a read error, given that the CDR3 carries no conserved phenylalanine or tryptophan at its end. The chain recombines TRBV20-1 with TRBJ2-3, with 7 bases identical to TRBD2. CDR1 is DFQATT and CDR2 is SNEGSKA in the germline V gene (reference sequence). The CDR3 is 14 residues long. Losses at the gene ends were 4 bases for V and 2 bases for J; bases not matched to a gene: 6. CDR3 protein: CSATRAGLTDTQYS. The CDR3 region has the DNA TGCAGTGCTACTCGAGCGGGGCTCACAGATACGCAGTATTCT.

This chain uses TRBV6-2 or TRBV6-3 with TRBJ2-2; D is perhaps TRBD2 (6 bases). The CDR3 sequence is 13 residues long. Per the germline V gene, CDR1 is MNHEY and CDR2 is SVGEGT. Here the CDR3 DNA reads TGTGTCGGCAGCTTAGGGAGGACCGGGGAGCTGTTTTTT. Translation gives CVGSLGRTGELFF.

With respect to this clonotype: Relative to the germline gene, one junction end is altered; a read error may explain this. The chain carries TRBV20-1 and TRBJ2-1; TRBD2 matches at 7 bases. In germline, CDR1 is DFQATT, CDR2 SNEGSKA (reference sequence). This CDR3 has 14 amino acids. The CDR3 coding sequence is TGCAGTGCTAGACAGCCGGGGGGTTACAGTGAGCAGTTCTTC. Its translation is CSARQPGGYSEQFF.

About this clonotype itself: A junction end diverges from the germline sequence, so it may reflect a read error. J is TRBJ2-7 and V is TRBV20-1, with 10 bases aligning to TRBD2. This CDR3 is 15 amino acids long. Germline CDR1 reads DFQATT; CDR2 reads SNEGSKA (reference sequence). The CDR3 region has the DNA TGCAGTGCTAGATCGCCTAGCGGGAGATCCTACAAGCAGTACTTC. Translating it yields CSARSPSGRSYKQYF.

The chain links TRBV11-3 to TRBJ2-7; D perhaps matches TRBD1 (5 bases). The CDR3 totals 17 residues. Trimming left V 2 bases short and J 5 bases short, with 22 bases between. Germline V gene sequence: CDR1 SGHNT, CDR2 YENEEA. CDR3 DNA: TGTGCCAGCAGCTTAAGGTTAGGTGCCGGAACAGGAGACGAGCAGTACTTC. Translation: CASSLRLGAGTGDEQYF.

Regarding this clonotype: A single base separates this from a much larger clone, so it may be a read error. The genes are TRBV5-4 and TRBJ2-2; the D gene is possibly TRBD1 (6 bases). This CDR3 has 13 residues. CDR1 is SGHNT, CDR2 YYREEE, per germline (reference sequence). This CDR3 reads CASSAGDTGELLF. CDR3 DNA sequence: TGTGCCAGCAGCGCAGGGGACACCGGGGAGCTGTTATTT. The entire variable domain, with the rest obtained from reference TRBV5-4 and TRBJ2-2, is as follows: ETGVTQSPTHLIKTRGQQVTLRCSSQSGHNTVSWYQQALGQGPQFIFQYYREEENGRGNFPPRFSGLQFPNYSSELNVNALELDDSALYLCASSAGDTGELLFGEGSRLTVL.

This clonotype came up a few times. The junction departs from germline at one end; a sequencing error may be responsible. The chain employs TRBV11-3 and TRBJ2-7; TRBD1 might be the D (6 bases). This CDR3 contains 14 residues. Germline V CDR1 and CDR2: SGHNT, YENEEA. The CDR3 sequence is CVSSLVLGGYEQYF. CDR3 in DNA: TGTGTCAGCAGCTTAGTTCTAGGGGGTTACGAGCAGTACTTC.

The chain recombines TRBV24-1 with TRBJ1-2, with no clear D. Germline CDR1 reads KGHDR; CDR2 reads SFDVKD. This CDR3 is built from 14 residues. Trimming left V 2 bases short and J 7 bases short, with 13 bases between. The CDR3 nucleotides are TGTGCCACCAGTGATTCGGCAAGGGCTAGTGGCTACACCTTC. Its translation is CATSDSARASGYTF.

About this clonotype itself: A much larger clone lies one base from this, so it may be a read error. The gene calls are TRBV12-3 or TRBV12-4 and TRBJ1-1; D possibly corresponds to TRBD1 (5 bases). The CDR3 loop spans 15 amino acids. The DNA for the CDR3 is TGTGCCAGCAGGGCCGGGACGGCCATGAACACTGAAACTTTCTTT. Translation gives CASRAGTAMNTETFF.